These T cell receptor beta chains were read from a single sample in a study of T cell responses to AZD1222 COVID-19 vaccine. Only in-frame clones appear in the TCRdb table, and some are missing; sequencing was by immunoSEQ multiplex PCR. Found here are some 110,000 clones, more than 75% of them singletons; the top ten hold around 3.8%. This specimen was peripheral blood, taken 28 days after the second AZD1222 dose. The receptor source for this set is an adult who received the AZD1222 COVID-19 vaccine. Both conserved end residues are trimmed from each CDR3. The D gene is left open where the match is weak. Clone sizes are given selectively: once, few, many, or a class where the clone is expanded.

TRBV2	TRBJ1-1	TRBD1	-	ANPGTGGTEAF
TRBV28	TRBJ1-4	-	once	ASSSGAVREKLF
TRBV9	TRBJ2-7	-	-	ASSPSWPREQY
TRBV11-2	TRBJ2-2	-	-	ASSLAAGSGELF
TRBV19	TRBJ1-1	TRBD1	-	ASSPPGQGQAF
TRBV5-1	TRBJ2-7	TRBD1	-	ASTVGTGVLEQY
TRBV3-1/TRBV3-2	TRBJ1-5	TRBD1	-	ASSQGGRQGNQPQH
TRBV4-2	TRBJ2-4	-	-	ASSQGLGGSKNIQY
TRBV7-2	TRBJ1-5	TRBD1	few	ASSPQGGNQPQH
TRBV2	TRBJ1-1	-	-	ASSDRHPNTEAF
TRBV15	TRBJ1-5	-	-	ATSRDKGYNQPQH
TRBV2	TRBJ2-3	-	-	ASILVTDTQY
TRBV19	TRBJ1-3	-	-	ASSITRSSSGNTIY
TRBV29-1	TRBJ2-3	-	-	SCLQGTDTQY
TRBV7-2	TRBJ2-7	-	-	ASSLGWSDSYEQY
TRBV28	TRBJ2-2	-	-	ASSAGDRDTGELF
TRBV6-5	TRBJ2-5	TRBD1	-	ASSYSGGVETQY
TRBV7-9	TRBJ1-1	-	-	ASSLGDRAEAF
TRBV5-6	TRBJ1-1	-	-	ASSGGIGTGNTEAF
TRBV11-3	TRBJ2-1	TRBD2	-	ASSSRIDSGRAGNEQF
TRBV18	TRBJ1-1	TRBD1	few	ASSPPMGTGRRNTEAF
TRBV27	TRBJ1-2	-	-	ASSPGRFYGYT
TRBV9	TRBJ2-7	-	-	ASSAPTARGGSYEQY